This TCR beta chain derives from a study of early T cells in non-severe SARS-CoV-2 infection. About the study: Sequenced material consisted of bulk RNA (from unsorted whole blood), and chains were unpaired.

This clonotype has ten or more counts. What it binds is unknown. Study outcomes and limitations: Anti-spike CD8 responses were favored by VDJdb matching, which missed private and CD4 specificities.

This CDR3 contains 14 residues. From germline, CDR1 is MNHNS and CDR2 SASEGT. The germline V and J ends were trimmed by 1 base and 0 bases, with 6 bases remaining between them. Individually, cDNA molecules had unique molecular identifiers attached to them. Each CDR3 protein gets one entry after TCRdb re-called the 5' RACE reads with MiXCR. The repertoire consists of 27,000 or so distinct CDR3 sequences, with around 7% occurring once and the leading ten covering 37%. This chain connects TRBV6-1 to TRBJ1-1; D gene ambiguous. This receptor was taken from an adult who was a healthcare worker with PCR-confirmed SARS-CoV-2 infection or an uninfected control (not recorded which). Sequencing was performed on whole blood. Written as DNA, the CDR3 is TGTGCCAGCAGTGAAGGGGGTATGAACACTGAAGCTTTCTTT. Amino acid sequence: CASSEGGMNTEAFF.